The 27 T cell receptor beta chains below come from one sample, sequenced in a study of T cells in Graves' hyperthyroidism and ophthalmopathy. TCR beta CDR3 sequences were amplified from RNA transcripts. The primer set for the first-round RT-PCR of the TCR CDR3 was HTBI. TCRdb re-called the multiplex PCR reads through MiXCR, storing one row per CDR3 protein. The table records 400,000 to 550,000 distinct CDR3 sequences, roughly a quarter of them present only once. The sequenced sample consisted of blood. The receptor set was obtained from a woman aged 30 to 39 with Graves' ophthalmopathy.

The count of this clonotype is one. Written as DNA, the CDR3 is TGTGCCAGCAGTTCATTTGGGGGATTGGCTGAAGCTTTCTTT. Protein product: CASSSFGGLAEAFF. The chain uses TRBV6-5 and TRBJ1-1, with a possible D match to TRBD1 (5 bases). There are 14 residues in the CDR3. The V and J ends lost 4 bases and 6 bases respectively, with 15 bases between them. Germline V gives CDR1 MNHEY, CDR2 SVGAGI.

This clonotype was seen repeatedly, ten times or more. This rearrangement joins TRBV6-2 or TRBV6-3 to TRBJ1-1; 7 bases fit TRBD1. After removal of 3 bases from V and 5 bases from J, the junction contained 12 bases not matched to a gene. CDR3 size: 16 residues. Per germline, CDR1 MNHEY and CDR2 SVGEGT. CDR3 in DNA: TGTGCCAGCAGTTATTTCGGCAGGGGGGAGTCGACTGAAGCTTTCTTT. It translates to CASSYFGRGESTEAFF.

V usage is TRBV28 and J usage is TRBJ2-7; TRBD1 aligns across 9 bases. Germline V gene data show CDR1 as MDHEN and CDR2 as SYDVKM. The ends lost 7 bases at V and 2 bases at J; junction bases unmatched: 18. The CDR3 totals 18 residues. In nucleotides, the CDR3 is TGTGCCAGCACCCCTTTGTTACAGGGGGCGGGAAAAACCTACGAGCAGTACTTC. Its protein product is CASTPLLQGAGKTYEQYF.

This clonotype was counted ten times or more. CDR3 nucleotides: TGTGCCAGCAGCTTAGCGGTCGGGGGGTCCGCCTACGAGCAGTACTTC. This gives the protein CASSLAVGGSAYEQYF. The chain recombines TRBV7-2 with TRBJ2-7; TRBD2 aligns across 7 bases. The CDR3 runs to 16 residues. Per germline, CDR1 SGHTA and CDR2 FQGNSA. V dropped 0 bases and J dropped 2; count of bases not matched to a gene: 7.

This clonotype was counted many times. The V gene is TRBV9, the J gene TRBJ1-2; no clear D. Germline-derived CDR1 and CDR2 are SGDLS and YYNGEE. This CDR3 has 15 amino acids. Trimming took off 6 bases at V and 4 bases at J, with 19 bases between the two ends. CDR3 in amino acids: CASIPDRAPSYGYTF. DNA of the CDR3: TGTGCCAGCATCCCGGATAGAGCCCCTTCCTATGGCTACACCTTC. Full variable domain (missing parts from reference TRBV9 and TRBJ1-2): DSGVTQTPKHLITATGQRVTLRCSPRSGDLSVYWYQQSLDQGLQFLIQYYNGEERAKGNILERFSAQQFPDLHSELNLSSLELGDSALYFCASIPDRAPSYGYTFGSGTRLTVV.

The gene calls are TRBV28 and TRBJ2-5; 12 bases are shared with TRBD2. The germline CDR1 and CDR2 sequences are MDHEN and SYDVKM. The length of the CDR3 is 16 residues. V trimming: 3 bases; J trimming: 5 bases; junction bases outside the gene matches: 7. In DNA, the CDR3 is TGTGCCAGCAGTTTGACTAGCGGGGGTGGTATGGAGACCCAGTACTTC. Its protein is CASSLTSGGGMETQYF.

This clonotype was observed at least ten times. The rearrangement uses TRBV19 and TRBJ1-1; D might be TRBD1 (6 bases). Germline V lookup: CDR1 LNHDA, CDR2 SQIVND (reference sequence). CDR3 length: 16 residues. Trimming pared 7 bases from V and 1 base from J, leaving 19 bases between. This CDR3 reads CASKSSRAGENTEAFF. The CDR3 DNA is TGTGCCAGTAAGAGTAGTCGGGCAGGGGAGAACACTGAAGCTTTCTTT.

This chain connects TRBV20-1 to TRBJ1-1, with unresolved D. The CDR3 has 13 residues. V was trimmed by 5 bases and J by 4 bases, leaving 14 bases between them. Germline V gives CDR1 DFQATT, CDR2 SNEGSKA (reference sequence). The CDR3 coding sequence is TGCAGTGCTTGTAGACAACTCCCCACTGAAGCTTTCTTT. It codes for CSACRQLPTEAFF.

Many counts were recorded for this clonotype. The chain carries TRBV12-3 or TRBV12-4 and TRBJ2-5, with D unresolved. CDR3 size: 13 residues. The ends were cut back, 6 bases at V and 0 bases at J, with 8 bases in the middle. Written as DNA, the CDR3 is TGTGCCAGCAGCCTCCGGGACCAAGAGACCCAGTACTTC. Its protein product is CASSLRDQETQYF.

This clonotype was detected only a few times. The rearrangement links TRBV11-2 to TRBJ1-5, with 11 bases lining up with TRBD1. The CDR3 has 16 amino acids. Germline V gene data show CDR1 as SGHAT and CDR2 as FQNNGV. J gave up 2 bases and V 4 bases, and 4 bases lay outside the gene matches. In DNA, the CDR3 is TGTGCCAGCAGCTGGACAGGGGGCACGGGCAATCAGCCCCAGCATTTT. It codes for CASSWTGGTGNQPQHF.

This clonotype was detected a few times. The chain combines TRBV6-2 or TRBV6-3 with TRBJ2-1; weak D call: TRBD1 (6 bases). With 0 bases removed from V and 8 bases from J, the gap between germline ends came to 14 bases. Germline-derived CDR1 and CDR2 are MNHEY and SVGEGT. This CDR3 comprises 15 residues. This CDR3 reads CASSYSIQGYDEQFF. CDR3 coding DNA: TGTGCCAGCAGTTACTCGATACAGGGTTACGATGAGCAGTTCTTC.

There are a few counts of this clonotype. The CDR3 DNA is TGTGCCAGCAGTGAGGCCATACCCCAGTACTTC. It yields the protein CASSEAIPQYF. This rearrangement joins TRBV2 to TRBJ2-5; no firm D call. Looked up from germline, CDR1 is SNHLY and CDR2 is FYNNEI. The CDR3 sequence is 11 residues long. V was clipped by 3 bases and J by 9 bases, with 8 bases between them.

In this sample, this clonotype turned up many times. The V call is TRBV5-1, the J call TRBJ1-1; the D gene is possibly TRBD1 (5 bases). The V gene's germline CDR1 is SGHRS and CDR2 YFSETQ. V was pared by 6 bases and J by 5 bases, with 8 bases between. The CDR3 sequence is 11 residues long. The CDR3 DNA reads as TGCGCCAGCACAGACAGTACTGAAGCTTTCTTT. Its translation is CASTDSTEAFF.

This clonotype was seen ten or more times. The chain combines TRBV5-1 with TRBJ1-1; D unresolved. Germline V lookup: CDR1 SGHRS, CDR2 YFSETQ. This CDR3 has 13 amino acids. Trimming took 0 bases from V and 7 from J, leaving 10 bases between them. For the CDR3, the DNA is TGCGCCAGCAGCTTGGAAGGGTTCGGTGAAGCTTTCTTT. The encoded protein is CASSLEGFGEAFF.

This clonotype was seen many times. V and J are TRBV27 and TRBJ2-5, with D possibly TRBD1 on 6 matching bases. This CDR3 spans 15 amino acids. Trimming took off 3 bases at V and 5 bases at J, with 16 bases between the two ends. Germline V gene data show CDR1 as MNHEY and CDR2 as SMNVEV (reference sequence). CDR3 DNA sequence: TGTGCCAGCAGTTTGCTGGGGGCTGATGGGGAGACCCAGTACTTC. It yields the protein CASSLLGADGETQYF.

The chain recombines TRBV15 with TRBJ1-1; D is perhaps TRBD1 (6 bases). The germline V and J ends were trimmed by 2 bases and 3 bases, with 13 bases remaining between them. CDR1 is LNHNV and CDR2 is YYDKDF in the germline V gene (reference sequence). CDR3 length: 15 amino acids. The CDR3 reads CATSRLRGWDTEAFF. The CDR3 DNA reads TGTGCCACCAGCAGACTCAGGGGTTGGGACACTGAAGCTTTCTTT.

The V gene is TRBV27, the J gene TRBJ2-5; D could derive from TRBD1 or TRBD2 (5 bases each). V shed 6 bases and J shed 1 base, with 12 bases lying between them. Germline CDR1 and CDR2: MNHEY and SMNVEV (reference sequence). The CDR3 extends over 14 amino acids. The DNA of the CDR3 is TGTGCCAGCAGCTACGACGGGACCCAAGAGACCCAGTACTTC. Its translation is CASSYDGTQETQYF.

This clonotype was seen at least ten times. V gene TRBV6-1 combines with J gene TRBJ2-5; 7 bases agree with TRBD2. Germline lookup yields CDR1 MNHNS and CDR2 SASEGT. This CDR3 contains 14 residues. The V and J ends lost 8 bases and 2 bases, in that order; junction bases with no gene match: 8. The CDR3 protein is CASEPGLLQETQYF. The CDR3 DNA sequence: TGTGCCAGCGAGCCGGGACTACTACAAGAGACCCAGTACTTC.

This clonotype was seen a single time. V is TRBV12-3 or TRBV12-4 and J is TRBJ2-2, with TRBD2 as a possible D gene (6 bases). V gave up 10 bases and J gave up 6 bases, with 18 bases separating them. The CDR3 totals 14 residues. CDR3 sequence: CATGAGGGSGELFF. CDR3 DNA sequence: TGTGCCACTGGGGCTGGGGGAGGCTCCGGGGAGCTGTTTTTT.

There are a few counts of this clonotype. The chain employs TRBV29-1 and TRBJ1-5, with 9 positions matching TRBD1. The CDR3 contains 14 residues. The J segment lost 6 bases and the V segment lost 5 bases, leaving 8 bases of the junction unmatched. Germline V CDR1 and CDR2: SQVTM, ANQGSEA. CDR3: CSVLDRGIGQPQHF. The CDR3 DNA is TGCAGCGTTCTCGACAGGGGGATTGGTCAGCCCCAGCATTTT.

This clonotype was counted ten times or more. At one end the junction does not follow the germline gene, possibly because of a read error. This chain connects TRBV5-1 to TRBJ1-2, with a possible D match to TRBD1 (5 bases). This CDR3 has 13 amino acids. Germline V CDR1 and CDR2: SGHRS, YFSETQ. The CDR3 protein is CASGFGAAYGYTF. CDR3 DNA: TGCGCCAGCGGCTTTGGGGCGGCCTATGGCTACACCTTC.

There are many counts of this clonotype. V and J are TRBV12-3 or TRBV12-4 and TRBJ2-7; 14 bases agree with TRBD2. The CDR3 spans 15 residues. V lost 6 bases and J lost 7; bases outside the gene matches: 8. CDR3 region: CASSMGLAGVREQYF. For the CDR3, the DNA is TGTGCCAGCAGCATGGGACTAGCGGGGGTGAGGGAGCAGTACTTC.

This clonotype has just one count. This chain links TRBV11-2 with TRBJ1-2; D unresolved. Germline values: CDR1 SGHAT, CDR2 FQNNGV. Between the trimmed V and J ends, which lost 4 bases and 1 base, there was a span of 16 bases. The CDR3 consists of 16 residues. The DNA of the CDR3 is TGTGCCAGCAGCTCTATCGGCAGAACGCTTAACTATGGCTACACCTTC. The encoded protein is CASSSIGRTLNYGYTF.

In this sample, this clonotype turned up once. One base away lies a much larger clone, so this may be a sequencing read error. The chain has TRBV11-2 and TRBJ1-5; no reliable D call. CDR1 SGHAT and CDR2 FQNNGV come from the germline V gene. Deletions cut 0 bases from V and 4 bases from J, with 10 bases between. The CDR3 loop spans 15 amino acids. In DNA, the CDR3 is TGTGCCAGCAGCTTAGACGGATCCCAGAATCAGCCCCAGCATTTT. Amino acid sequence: CASSLDGSQNQPQHF.

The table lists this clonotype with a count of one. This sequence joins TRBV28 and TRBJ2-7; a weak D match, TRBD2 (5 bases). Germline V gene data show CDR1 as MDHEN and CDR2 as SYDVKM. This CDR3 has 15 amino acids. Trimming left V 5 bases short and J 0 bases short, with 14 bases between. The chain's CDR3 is CASSPFAGTSYEQYF. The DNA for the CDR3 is TGTGCCAGCAGTCCCTTCGCGGGCACCTCCTACGAGCAGTACTTC.

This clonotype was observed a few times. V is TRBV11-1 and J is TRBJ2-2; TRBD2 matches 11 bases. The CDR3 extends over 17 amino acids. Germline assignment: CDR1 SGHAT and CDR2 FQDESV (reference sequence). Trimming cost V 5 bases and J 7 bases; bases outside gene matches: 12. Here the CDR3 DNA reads TGTGCCAGCAGCCCCCGACTAGCGGGGCTGTTCGTCGGGGAGCTGTTTTTT. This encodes CASSPRLAGLFVGELFF.

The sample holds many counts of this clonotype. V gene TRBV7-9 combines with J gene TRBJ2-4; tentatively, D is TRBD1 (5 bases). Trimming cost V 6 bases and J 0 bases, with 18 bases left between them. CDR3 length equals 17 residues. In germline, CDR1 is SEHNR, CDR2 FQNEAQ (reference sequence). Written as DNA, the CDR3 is TGTGCCAGCAGTTCGATCAGGGAAACCTTAGCCAAAAACATTCAGTACTTC. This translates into CASSSIRETLAKNIQYF. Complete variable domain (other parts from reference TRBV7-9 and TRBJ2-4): DTGVSQNPRHKITKRGQNVTFRCDPISEHNRLYWYRQTLGQGPEFLTYFQNEAQLEKSRLLSDRFSAERPKGSFSTLEIQRTEQGDSAMYLCASSSIRETLAKNIQYFGAGTRLSVL.